This T cell receptor (beta chain) was sequenced for a study of shared clonotypes between healthy human individuals. Study results and limitations: A small donor pool kept down the genetic and exposure-history diversity that was represented. A handful of donors held approximately 4.6% of naive CD4 clonotypes in common.

The CDR3 is made up of 15 amino acids. The V end lost 4 bases, the J end lost 0 bases, and 13 bases lay between the germline ends. Germline CDR1 SGHNT, CDR2 YYREEE (reference sequence). Every immunoSEQ plate was one replicate of a subset's evenly spread DNA. Here immunoSEQ multiplex PCR was the method, and the copy in TCRdb shows in-frame clones only, minus some. This repertoire shows about 380,000 clones, approximately 97% found once; its top ten account for around 0.29%. A note on this clone: Its antigen remains unidentified.

The rearrangement links TRBV5-4 to TRBJ2-5; maybe TRBD2 (6 bases). The receptor was isolated from a man aged 25 to 40 in good health. Sequencing was done on a sample of memory CD8+ T cells sorted from blood. The subset was: CD45RO+ cells pooled with CCR7-negative TemRA cells. In DNA, the CDR3 is TGTGCCAGCAGCCAACGACGGGGGTACCAAGAGACCCAGTACTTC. This codes for CASSQRRGYQETQYF.